Listed here are 18 T cell receptor beta chains from one sample, sequenced in a study of shared clonotypes between healthy human individuals. The data were produced by immunoSEQ multiplex PCR, yet TCRdb's version contains in-frame clones alone and is incomplete. Of about 1 million clones detected, about 75% appear once; the ten largest clones hold 1.2% to 1.5%. Sequenced material: memory CD4+ T cells sorted from blood. As for subset: CD45RA-negative fraction. Receptors originate from a young man in good health.

The rearrangement links TRBV30 to TRBJ1-2; the D gene is possibly TRBD1 (6 bases). CDR3 length: 12 amino acids. Germline CDR1 reads GTSNPN; CDR2 reads SVGIG (reference sequence). V lost 2 bases, J lost 7 bases, and 11 bases lay in between. CDR3 amino acids: CAWSTRGSGYTF. The CDR3 coding sequence is TGTGCCTGGAGTACCAGGGGATCTGGCTACACCTTC.

The CDR3 coding sequence is TGTGCCAGTAGTATCATAGGGAAGCAGTACTTC. It encodes CASSIIGKQYF. The rearrangement joins TRBV19 to TRBJ2-7; D gene uncertain. Trimming shortened V by 3 bases and J by 8 bases, and 8 bases separated the two germline ends. CDR1 is LNHDA, CDR2 SQIVND, per germline (reference sequence). The CDR3 contains 11 residues.

The CDR3: CASSGLAGTDTQYF. DNA for the CDR3: TGTGCCAGTAGCGGACTAGCGGGCACAGATACGCAGTATTTT. This chain joins TRBV19 and TRBJ2-3; 10 bases match TRBD2. The CDR3 contains 14 residues. J lost 1 base, V lost 6 bases, and 1 base had no gene match. Germline-derived CDR1 and CDR2 are LNHDA and SQIVND (reference sequence).

The CDR3 sequence: CASSFGQGATYEQYF. As DNA, the CDR3 is TGTGCCAGCAGCTTTGGGCAGGGGGCTACCTACGAGCAGTACTTC. The V gene is TRBV7-2, the J gene TRBJ2-7; 8 bases map to TRBD1. This CDR3 is 15 amino acids long. CDR1 and CDR2 from the germline V gene are SGHTA and FQGNSA. With V trimmed by 3 bases and J by 2 bases, 6 bases remained unmatched.

CDR3 nucleotide sequence: TGTGCCAGCAGTAGAAACTTCAACCAAGAGACCCAGTACTTC. Its protein is CASSRNFNQETQYF. The chain couples TRBV6-5 to TRBJ2-5; D is uncertain. The CDR3 length is 14 residues. Looked up from germline, CDR1 is MNHEY and CDR2 is SVGAGI. The V end was cut by 5 bases, the J end by 0 bases, with 10 bases between.

In the case of this clone: The same CDR3 also results from other DNA sequences found in this sample. The rearrangement links TRBV5-1 to TRBJ2-1; the match to TRBD2 covers 11 bases. The CDR3 extends over 17 amino acids. The V gene end was trimmed by 3 bases and the J gene end by 0 bases; junction bases not matched to a gene: 5. Germline CDR1 and CDR2: SGHRS and YFSETQ. Here the CDR3 DNA reads TGCGCCAGCAGCTCCTTAGCGGGGGGGAGCTCCTACAATGAGCAGTTCTTC. It specifies CASSSLAGGSSYNEQFF.

V and J are TRBV9 and TRBJ2-5; 13 bases match TRBD2. Germline CDR1 and CDR2: SGDLS and YYNGEE. V lost 3 bases to trimming and J lost 5 bases; unmatched junction nucleotides: 4. The length of the CDR3 is 15 residues. The CDR3 DNA sequence: TGTGCCAGCAGCGCCCAGACTAGCGGGGGGGAGACCCAGTACTTC. It encodes CASSAQTSGGETQYF. Filled out from reference TRBV9 and TRBJ2-5, the complete variable domain reads DSGVTQTPKHLITATGQRVTLRCSPRSGDLSVYWYQQSLDQGLQFLIQYYNGEERAKGNILERFSAQQFPDLHSELNLSSLELGDSALYFCASSAQTSGGETQYFGPGTRLLVL.

V and J are TRBV7-9 and TRBJ1-1; 7 bases agree with TRBD1. The germline CDR1 and CDR2 sequences are SEHNR and FQNEAQ (reference sequence). The trim removed 2 bases at V and 3 bases at J, leaving 3 bases unmatched. This CDR3 is 14 amino acids long. This CDR3 is CASSLIQGDTEAFF. The CDR3 DNA follows: TGTGCCAGCAGCTTAATTCAGGGGGACACTGAAGCTTTCTTT. Complete variable domain (other parts from reference TRBV7-9 and TRBJ1-1): DTGVSQNPRHKITKRGQNVTFRCDPISEHNRLYWYRQTLGQGPEFLTYFQNEAQLEKSRLLSDRFSAERPKGSFSTLEIQRTEQGDSAMYLCASSLIQGDTEAFFGQGTRLTVV.

This chain joins TRBV7-2 and TRBJ2-5; D is uncertain. V dropped 1 base and J dropped 4 bases, with 13 bases sitting between them. Germline assignment: CDR1 SGHTA and CDR2 FQGNSA. The CDR3 is 15 amino acids. CDR3 in amino acids: CASSLDPTKAETQYF. CDR3 nucleotide sequence: TGTGCCAGCAGCTTAGACCCTACCAAGGCAGAGACCCAGTACTTC.

This chain links TRBV9 with TRBJ1-1, with D unresolved. V lost 0 bases to trimming and J lost 7 bases, with 7 bases between them. The CDR3 totals 12 residues. The V gene's germline CDR1 is SGDLS and CDR2 YYNGEE. CDR3 region: CASSVDRGEAFF. DNA for the CDR3: TGTGCCAGCAGCGTAGATAGAGGTGAAGCTTTCTTT. Combining the CDR3 with reference TRBV9 and TRBJ1-1 gives the whole variable domain DSGVTQTPKHLITATGQRVTLRCSPRSGDLSVYWYQQSLDQGLQFLIQYYNGEERAKGNILERFSAQQFPDLHSELNLSSLELGDSALYFCASSVDRGEAFFGQGTRLTVV.

This CDR3 is CASSYGGGNNEQFF. The CDR3 coding sequence is TGTGCCAGCAGTTACGGAGGGGGTAACAATGAGCAGTTCTTC. The V gene is TRBV6-5, the J gene TRBJ2-1; D assignment may be TRBD1 or TRBD2 (6 bases each). V shed 2 bases and J shed 5 bases, with 10 bases lying between them. CDR1 is MNHEY and CDR2 is SVGAGI in the germline V gene. This CDR3 contains 14 residues.

The chain has TRBV5-4 and TRBJ2-7, with D uncertain. Looked up from germline, CDR1 is SGHNT and CDR2 is YYREEE (reference sequence). The CDR3 is made up of 15 amino acids. V gave up 0 bases and J gave up 2 bases, with 12 bases separating them. The CDR3 region has the DNA TGTGCCAGCAGCTTGGGCGTCAGCGAGACCTACGAGCAGTACTTC. Translating gives CASSLGVSETYEQYF.

The chain is built from TRBV6-5 and TRBJ2-1; 8 bases fit TRBD2. V shed 2 bases and J 6 bases; nucleotides not matched to a gene: 9. The CDR3 consists of 16 residues. Germline V CDR1 and CDR2: MNHEY, SVGAGI. CDR3 nucleotide sequence: TGTGCCAGCAGTTACCGAGGCGCGGGGGGACGCAATGAGCAGTTCTTC. Amino acid sequence: CASSYRGAGGRNEQFF.

The chain links TRBV28 to TRBJ2-7; 11 bases line up with TRBD1. Losses at the gene ends were 6 bases for V and 3 bases for J; bases not matched to a gene: 7. CDR3 size: 15 residues. From germline, CDR1 is MDHEN and CDR2 SYDVKM. The CDR3 DNA reads TGTGCCAGCAGCACAATAGGGACAGGGGGCTACGAGCAGTACTTC. It codes for CASSTIGTGGYEQYF.

CDR3 residues: CASSLGGAPNTEAFF. CDR3 in DNA: TGTGCCAGCAGCTTAGGAGGGGCCCCGAACACTGAAGCTTTCTTT. The gene calls are TRBV7-2 and TRBJ1-1; tentatively, D is TRBD1 (5 bases). Germline values: CDR1 SGHTA, CDR2 FQGNSA. The CDR3 length is 15 residues. The germline V and J ends were trimmed by 1 base and 1 base, with 10 bases remaining between them.

This clone was seen only once. J is TRBJ2-7 and V is TRBV7-9; D may be TRBD1 (5 bases). V gave up 5 bases and J gave up 12 bases, with 17 bases separating them. Germline V gene lookup returns CDR1 SEHNR and CDR2 FQNEAQ (reference sequence). The CDR3 has 12 amino acids. The CDR3 bases are TGTGCCAGCAGCCCAAGTCAGGGCTTGGGGTACTTC. It yields the protein CASSPSQGLGYF.

The V and J genes are TRBV5-4 and TRBJ2-5; TRBD2 agrees at 8 bases. The germline CDR1 and CDR2 sequences are SGHNT and YYREEE (reference sequence). This CDR3 spans 13 amino acids. V trimming: 2 bases; J trimming: 5 bases; junction bases outside the gene matches: 2. The CDR3 region is CASSFGGGETQYF. CDR3 DNA sequence: TGTGCCAGCAGCTTCGGCGGGGGGGAGACCCAGTACTTC.

This clone was picked up one time. This sequence joins TRBV10-1 and TRBJ2-3; 9 bases line up with TRBD2. The J segment lost 1 base and the V segment lost 4 bases, leaving 3 bases of the junction unmatched. The length of the CDR3 is 15 residues. The germline V gene encodes CDR1 WNHNN and CDR2 SYGVQD (reference sequence). The chain's CDR3 is CASSALAGRTDTQYF. For the CDR3, the DNA is TGCGCCAGCAGTGCCCTAGCGGGACGCACAGATACGCAGTATTTT.